This T cell receptor (beta chain) emerged from a study of shared clonotypes between healthy human individuals. Points from the study as a whole: Researchers sampled only blood; tissue repertoires likely differ. Generally, estimated richness proved larger in naive subsets than it did in memory subsets.

Trimming removed 11 bases from V and 4 bases from J, with 24 bases in between. The CDR3 length is 15 residues. Looked up from germline, CDR1 is MNHEY and CDR2 is SMNVEV (reference sequence). This was a deep-level run. Sequencing was performed with immunoSEQ multiplex PCR; in TCRdb, only in-frame clones are kept and a portion is missing. The data show more than 550,000 clones, around 91% seen once. About this clone: The antigen is undetermined.

The rearrangement uses TRBV27 and TRBJ2-7; D perhaps matches TRBD2 (5 bases). Specimen: memory CD8+ T cells from PBMCs. Subset specified: CD45RO+ cells pooled with CCR7-negative TemRA cells. The receptor comes from a man younger than 35 in good health. Some clones in this sample may be carry-over from other donors' samples. CDR3 sequence (DNA): TGTGCCTCTCACGAGGGTCCGGCCTCTGAGTACGAGCAGTACTTC. Residues: CASHEGPASEYEQYF.